What follows are 9 T cell receptor beta chains derived from one specimen sequenced in a study of T cells in Graves' hyperthyroidism and ophthalmopathy. RNA transcripts served as the template for amplifying TCR beta CDR3 regions. HTBI primers drove first-round RT-PCR of the TCR CDR3. Each CDR3 protein is one row after TCRdb ran MiXCR on the multiplex PCR reads. Of 640,000 or so distinct CDR3 sequences in the sample, roughly 15% were seen once. Sequencing used blood. These receptors all stem from a woman between 40 and 55 years old with Graves' ophthalmopathy.

Concerning this clonotype itself: Given the absence of the conserved phenylalanine or tryptophan at the CDR3 end, a read error is likely. The chain links TRBV5-4 to TRBJ2-5, with 8 bases identical to TRBD1. The CDR3 runs 14 residues. V shed 4 bases, J shed 5 bases, and the junction held 7 bases outside the gene matches. Germline assignment: CDR1 SGHNT and CDR2 YYREEE (reference sequence). The CDR3 nucleotides read TGTGCCAGCAGCCCGACAGGGGTATCGGAGACCCAGTACTCC. Protein: CASSPTGVSETQYS.

This clonotype was recorded many times. J is TRBJ2-7 and V is TRBV20-1; a possible D gene is TRBD2 (8 bases). CDR3 size: 17 residues. In germline, CDR1 is DFQATT, CDR2 SNEGSKA (reference sequence). Trimming removed 3 bases from V and 2 bases from J, with 23 bases in between. The CDR3 DNA reads TGCAGTGCTAGCGGGGGGGGACACAGGGGTGCGACCTACGAGCAGTACTTC. Translating it yields CSASGGGHRGATYEQYF.

This clonotype occurred many times. The chain has TRBV7-2 and TRBJ2-7; 12 bases line up with TRBD2. The CDR3 runs 15 residues. The J segment lost 6 bases and the V segment lost 5 bases, leaving 8 bases of the junction unmatched. Germline CDR1 reads SGHTA; CDR2 reads FQGNSA. Written as DNA, the CDR3 is TGTGCCAGCAGCCAGGGACTAGCGGGTGCCGGCGAGCAGTACTTC. It codes for CASSQGLAGAGEQYF. Full variable domain (remainder filled in from reference TRBV7-2 and TRBJ2-7): GAGVSQSPSNKVTEKGKDVELRCDPISGHTALYWYRQSLGQGLEFLIYFQGNSAPDKSGLPSDRFSAERTGGSVSTLTIQRTQQEDSAVYLCASSQGLAGAGEQYFGPGTRLTVT.

This clonotype was seen at least ten times. V usage is TRBV4-1 and J usage is TRBJ2-7, with 8 positions matching TRBD1. The CDR3 length is 17 residues. V lost 0 bases, J lost 7 bases, and 14 bases stayed unmatched. The germline V gene has CDR1 MGHRA and CDR2 YSYEKL. The CDR3, as DNA: TGCGCCAGCAGCCAAGATTCGGGGACAGGTCACGCGGGGGAGCAGTACTTC. Encoded protein: CASSQDSGTGHAGEQYF.

This clonotype was counted at least ten times. Here the CDR3 reads CASSLRAGGPYEQYF. CDR3 in DNA: TGTGCCAGCAGTTTACGAGCGGGAGGGCCCTACGAGCAGTACTTC. V is TRBV2 and J is TRBJ2-7; TRBD2 aligns across 10 bases. The CDR3 extends over 15 amino acids. Germline values: CDR1 SNHLY, CDR2 FYNNEI. V shed 5 bases, J shed 2 bases, and the junction held 6 bases outside the gene matches.

Remarks on this clonotype: A read error is likely, as this CDR3 ends without the conserved phenylalanine or tryptophan. The chain uses TRBV20-1 and TRBJ1-2; D gene unclear. The CDR3 totals 11 residues. V was shortened by 3 bases and J by 8 bases, with 10 bases between the two germline ends. CDR1 is DFQATT, CDR2 SNEGSKA, per germline (reference sequence). CDR3 bases: TGCAGTGCTAGGGAGTCGGTGGGCTACACCTCC. Residues: CSARESVGYTS.

The sample holds many counts of this clonotype. CDR3 DNA: TGTGCCAGCAGTTTATTGAGTCTGCACACTGAAGCTTTCTTT. Protein sequence: CASSLLSLHTEAFF. V usage is TRBV28 and J usage is TRBJ1-1; D gene unclear. The V and J ends lost 1 base and 3 bases respectively, with 9 bases between them. The CDR3 is 14 amino acids. Per the germline V gene, CDR1 is MDHEN and CDR2 is SYDVKM.

This clonotype showed up many times. The genes are TRBV5-1 and TRBJ2-2; 7 bases line up with TRBD1. The ends lost 5 bases at V and 1 base at J; junction bases unmatched: 5. This CDR3 has 15 amino acids. Germline assignment: CDR1 SGHRS and CDR2 YFSETQ. The CDR3 loop reads CASSGGQLNTGELFF. CDR3 coding DNA: TGCGCCAGCAGTGGGGGACAGCTGAACACCGGGGAGCTGTTTTTT. The whole variable domain, remainder taken from reference TRBV5-1 and TRBJ2-2, is KAGVTQTPRYLIKTRGQQVTLSCSPISGHRSVSWYQQTPGQGLQFLFEYFSETQRNKGNFPGRFSGRQFSNSRSEMNVSTLELGDSALYLCASSGGQLNTGELFFGEGSRLTVL.

This clonotype was recorded at least ten times. This chain uses TRBV27 with TRBJ2-5; D unclear. The CDR3 length is 14 residues. V was trimmed by 5 bases and J by 2 bases, leaving 12 bases between them. CDR1 and CDR2 (germline): MNHEY, SMNVEV (reference sequence). The CDR3 loop reads CASSEAALQETQYF. The DNA of the CDR3 is TGTGCCAGCAGTGAGGCGGCACTACAAGAGACCCAGTACTTC.